Below, 31 T cell receptor beta chains from the same sample are listed, as sequenced in a study of beta chain features in type 1 diabetes. Whole-study results and caveats: There was a moderate but significant shortening of TCRB CDR3s in all four CD4+ subsets of Type 1 diabetes patients.

The antigens of these receptors remain unknown. Expressed TCRB transcripts were sequenced, since all the RNA that had been isolated was reverse transcribed. Produced via immunoSEQ multiplex PCR; TCRdb's table is partial and in-frame only. This table has some 240,000 clones, roughly 17% appearing once. Specimen: naive CD4+ T cells from blood. All receptors derive from a man aged 25-45 years with type 1 diabetes.

The chain recombines TRBV5-1 with TRBJ2-1; 12 bases align to TRBD2. V gave up 5 bases and J gave up 2 bases; unmatched junction bases: 8. The CDR3 contains 17 residues. Germline-derived CDR1 and CDR2 are SGHRS and YFSETQ. CDR3 region: CASSSGLAGLAYNEQFF. CDR3 bases: TGCGCCAGCAGTTCTGGACTAGCGGGGTTAGCCTACAATGAGCAGTTCTTC.

This clone was seen a few times. V usage is TRBV30 and J usage is TRBJ2-3; 14 bases map to TRBD2. Germline V gene sequence: CDR1 GTSNPN, CDR2 SVGIG (reference sequence). There are 16 residues in the CDR3. J gave up 5 bases and V 5 bases, and 9 bases lay outside the gene matches. The DNA for the CDR3 is TGTGCCTGGGCGAAAGGGACTAGCGGGAGTATAGATACGCAGTATTTT. It codes for CAWAKGTSGSIDTQYF.

This clone came up a few times. This rearrangement joins TRBV30 to TRBJ2-1; TRBD2 agrees at 8 bases. CDR3 size: 15 residues. The ends lost 2 bases at V and 4 bases at J; junction bases unmatched: 7. Germline CDR1 reads GTSNPN; CDR2 reads SVGIG (reference sequence). The CDR3 loop is CAWSPLTSEYNEQFF. In nucleotides, the CDR3 is TGTGCCTGGAGTCCGTTGACTAGCGAGTACAATGAGCAGTTCTTC.

This clone appeared a few times. CDR3 sequence (DNA): TGTGCCAGCAGCTTAGGATCGTCAGCTGCAACTAATGAAAAACTGTTTTTT. This codes for CASSLGSSAATNEKLFF. V and J are TRBV13 and TRBJ1-4; D remains ambiguous. The CDR3 has 17 residues. The germline V gene has CDR1 PRHDT and CDR2 FYEKMQ (reference sequence). Trimming removed 0 bases at V and 0 bases at J, with 11 bases between. The variable domain in full, with the rest retrieved from reference TRBV13 and TRBJ1-4, is AAGVIQSPRHLIKEKRETATLKCYPIPRHDTVYWYQQGPGQDPQFLISFYEKMQSDKGSIPDRFSAQQFSDYHSELNMSSLELGDSALYFCASSLGSSAATNEKLFFGSGTQLSVL.

This sequence joins TRBV6-5 and TRBJ2-5; 7 bases are shared with TRBD1. The CDR3 contains 14 residues. Germline V gene sequence: CDR1 MNHEY, CDR2 SVGAGI. Losses at the gene ends were 5 bases for V and 5 bases for J; bases not matched to a gene: 8. CDR3 DNA: TGTGCCAGCAGTCAAAACAGGGGCCGGGAGACCCAGTACTTC. Amino acid sequence: CASSQNRGRETQYF.

This clone was recorded a few times. The V call is TRBV7-2, the J call TRBJ2-7, with D possibly being TRBD2 (6 bases). This CDR3 comprises 16 residues. Germline V gene lookup returns CDR1 SGHTA and CDR2 FQGNSA. Trimming pared 4 bases from V and 0 bases from J, leaving 16 bases between. CDR3 amino acids: CASSYPLAMSSYEQYF. CDR3 bases: TGTGCCAGCAGCTACCCCCTAGCGATGAGCTCCTACGAGCAGTACTTC.

This clone was seen a handful of times. The V gene is TRBV25-1, the J gene TRBJ2-1, with D maybe TRBD1 (6 bases). V was cut by 2 bases and J by 4 bases, with 9 bases left in between. Germline CDR1 and CDR2: MGHDK and SYGVNS. CDR3 length: 14 amino acids. CDR3 region: CASSEQGSYNEQFF. The CDR3 DNA is TGTGCCAGCAGTGAACAGGGGTCATACAATGAGCAGTTCTTC.

This clone was recorded a few times. The chain joins TRBV7-9 to TRBJ2-1, with D maybe TRBD2 (5 bases). The CDR3 length is 18 residues. Germline V gives CDR1 SEHNR, CDR2 FQNEAQ (reference sequence). V was trimmed by 1 base and J by 4 bases, leaving 20 bases between them. The CDR3 sequence: CASSLVSGPETGYNEQFF. The CDR3 nucleotides are TGTGCCAGCAGCTTAGTGTCGGGCCCAGAGACGGGGTACAATGAGCAGTTCTTC.

This clone showed up just a few times. The chain is built from TRBV10-3 and TRBJ1-4, with a possible D match to TRBD1 (6 bases). V was pared by 6 bases and J by 6 bases, with 8 bases between. This CDR3 has 12 residues. CDR1 ENHRY and CDR2 SYGVKD come from the germline V gene. CDR3 protein: CAISGTHEKLFF. The CDR3 DNA reads as TGTGCCATCAGCGGGACACATGAAAAACTGTTTTTT.

The V call is TRBV19, the J call TRBJ2-1; D may match TRBD1 or TRBD2 (5 bases each). The CDR3 covers 14 residues. Looked up from germline, CDR1 is LNHDA and CDR2 is SQIVND (reference sequence). V was trimmed by 6 bases and J by 3 bases, leaving 12 bases between them. The CDR3 nucleotides read TGTGCCAGTAGCGTAAAGGGGAGCTACAATGAGCAGTTCTTC. It translates to CASSVKGSYNEQFF.

This chain links TRBV4-1 with TRBJ2-5; 7 positions match TRBD2. After removal of 0 bases from V and 4 bases from J, the junction contained 11 bases not matched to a gene. Germline CDR1 and CDR2: MGHRA and YSYEKL. The CDR3 loop spans 17 amino acids. CDR3 loop: CASSQEMTSPGGETQYF. CDR3 DNA: TGCGCCAGCAGCCAAGAAATGACTAGCCCGGGAGGAGAGACCCAGTACTTC.

This clone was picked up a small number of times. This rearrangement joins TRBV7-2 to TRBJ2-3; weak D call: TRBD1 (6 bases). Germline V gives CDR1 SGHTA, CDR2 FQGNSA. The CDR3 length is 14 residues. Between the trimmed V and J ends, which lost 5 bases and 1 base, there was a span of 10 bases. The CDR3 protein is CASSQAGGTDTQYF. The CDR3 nucleotides read TGTGCCAGCAGCCAGGCAGGGGGCACAGATACGCAGTATTTT.

The chain is built from TRBV30 and TRBJ1-3; tentative D call: TRBD1 (5 bases). V was trimmed by 0 bases and J by 0 bases, leaving 15 bases between them. In germline, CDR1 is GTSNPN, CDR2 SVGIG (reference sequence). CDR3 length equals 17 residues. CDR3 in DNA: TGTGCCTGGAGTGTACTTGGCAGAGGGGACTCTGGAAACACCATATATTTT. This encodes CAWSVLGRGDSGNTIYF.

The chain carries TRBV29-1 and TRBJ1-2, with 9 nucleotides matching TRBD1. CDR3 length: 15 amino acids. V dropped 5 bases and J dropped 3; count of bases not matched to a gene: 10. From germline, CDR1 is SQVTM and CDR2 ANQGSEA. The CDR3 reads CSVPTGGRSYYGYTF. CDR3 nucleotide sequence: TGCAGCGTTCCCACAGGGGGCAGGTCTTACTATGGCTACACCTTC.

This chain links TRBV28 with TRBJ2-7; TRBD1 matches at 7 bases. This CDR3 region has 14 residues. The V gene end was trimmed by 7 bases and the J gene end by 6 bases; junction bases not matched to a gene: 12. Germline CDR1 MDHEN, CDR2 SYDVKM. DNA for the CDR3: TGTGCCAGCAACAGGGTAGGGGGCTGGCGCGAGCAGTACTTC. Its translation: CASNRVGGWREQYF.

This clone was detected a few times. V and J are TRBV30 and TRBJ1-1; TRBD1 agrees at 9 bases. Germline V gives CDR1 GTSNPN, CDR2 SVGIG (reference sequence). CDR3 size: 13 residues. Trimming cost V 2 bases and J 4 bases; bases outside gene matches: 2. The CDR3 spells CAWSKTGGTEAFF. CDR3 coding DNA: TGTGCCTGGAGTAAGACAGGGGGCACTGAAGCTTTCTTT.

This clone was counted between two and nine times. V gene TRBV28 combines with J gene TRBJ2-7; 9 nucleotides align to TRBD1. The CDR3 extends over 13 amino acids. V lost 11 bases, J lost 3 bases, and 8 bases stayed unmatched. Germline V gene lookup returns CDR1 MDHEN and CDR2 SYDVKM. The DNA of the CDR3 is TGTGCCGCCCAGCGGGACAGGGACTACGAGCAGTACTTC. Protein: CAAQRDRDYEQYF.

The V call is TRBV7-9, the J call TRBJ2-7; D remains unclear. Germline values: CDR1 SEHNR, CDR2 FQNEAQ (reference sequence). V was trimmed by 3 bases and J by 3 bases, leaving 6 bases between them. The CDR3 is 12 residues long. CDR3 nucleotides: TGTGCCAGCAGCTTCCTCGGCTACGAGCAGTACTTC. Protein product: CASSFLGYEQYF.

This clone has more than one count but fewer than ten. DNA for the CDR3: TGCAGCGTTGCCGTCCGGGACAGGGGGCACGGAGGCGGGGAGCTGTTTTTT. Translated, it gives CSVAVRDRGHGGGELFF. V gene TRBV29-1 combines with J gene TRBJ2-2, with TRBD1 matching 12 bases. Trimming took 4 bases from V and 7 from J; bases not matched to a gene: 13. This CDR3 spans 17 amino acids. From germline, CDR1 is SQVTM and CDR2 ANQGSEA.

This clone occurred a few times. Other DNA sequences of this sample code for an identical CDR3. V is TRBV4-3 and J is TRBJ2-1; 7 bases are a match to TRBD2. CDR3 length: 15 amino acids. Germline V CDR1 and CDR2: LGHNA, YSLEER. The V gene end was trimmed by 1 base and the J gene end by 4 bases; junction bases not matched to a gene: 4. CDR3 amino acids: CASSQGGSSYNEQFF. The CDR3 bases are TGCGCCAGCAGCCAAGGCGGGAGTTCGTACAATGAGCAGTTCTTC.

This clone was seen more than once but under ten times. V is TRBV20-1 and J is TRBJ1-4; D might be TRBD1 (6 bases). Germline values: CDR1 DFQATT, CDR2 SNEGSKA (reference sequence). This CDR3 is 11 amino acids long. CDR3 amino acids: CSAGTLEKLFF. CDR3 DNA sequence: TGCAGCGCCGGGACACTAGAAAAACTGTTTTTT.

The sample holds a few counts of this clone. This chain's CDR3 is CASSLVAGVQNTQYF. CDR3 coding DNA: TGTGCCAGCAGCTTAGTTGCAGGGGTCCAAAATACGCAGTATTTT. The chain links TRBV7-2 to TRBJ2-3; TRBD1 might be the D (6 bases). V was pared by 1 base and J by 7 bases, with 15 bases between. This CDR3 spans 15 amino acids. Germline CDR1 reads SGHTA; CDR2 reads FQGNSA.

The sample holds a few counts of this clone. The J gene is TRBJ2-3, the V gene TRBV30; a weak D match, TRBD1 (7 bases). Germline CDR1 is GTSNPN and CDR2 is SVGIG (reference sequence). The CDR3 has 16 residues. Trimming took off 0 bases at V and 4 bases at J, with 17 bases between the two ends. CDR3 in amino acids: CAWSVQGGGWADTQYF. The CDR3 DNA sequence: TGTGCCTGGAGTGTACAAGGAGGGGGCTGGGCAGATACGCAGTATTTT.

The genes are TRBV4-3 and TRBJ2-6; D is undetermined. The germline V and J ends were trimmed by 0 bases and 1 base, with 7 bases remaining between them. CDR3 length equals 16 residues. Germline CDR1 reads LGHNA; CDR2 reads YSLEER. The CDR3 DNA reads as TGCGCCAGCAGCCAAGATGTAGTTTCTGGGGCCAACGTCCTGACTTTC. Translated: CASSQDVVSGANVLTF.

This clone was observed a few times. Written as DNA, the CDR3 is TGTGCCTGGAGTTCAGGCGGGCCAGGGGACACTGAAGCTTTCTTT. Residues: CAWSSGGPGDTEAFF. This chain joins TRBV30 and TRBJ1-1; possibly TRBD1 for D (6 bases). Germline loops: CDR1 GTSNPN, CDR2 SVGIG (reference sequence). The CDR3 length is 15 residues. The V and J ends lost 2 bases and 3 bases respectively, with 16 bases between them.

The chain uses TRBV14 and TRBJ1-2; tentative D call: TRBD1 (6 bases). Per the germline V gene, CDR1 is SGHDN and CDR2 is FVKESK. The CDR3 spans 13 residues. Deletions cut 1 base from V and 7 bases from J, with 10 bases between. The CDR3 sequence: CASSQVQGFGYTF. Written as DNA, the CDR3 is TGTGCCAGCAGCCAAGTACAGGGATTTGGCTACACCTTC.

Comments on this clone: Lacking the conserved final phenylalanine or tryptophan, this CDR3 likely reflects a read error. The DNA is omitted, as the CDR3 cannot be located on it reliably, and the CDR3 follows TCRdb's listing. This rearrangement joins TRBV29-1 to TRBJ2-7; the table calls TRBD2, which could not be checked here. The CDR3 contains 9 residues when both ends are counted. From germline, CDR1 is SQVTM and CDR2 ANQGSEA. The CDR3 spells CSVQCSGPL.

This rearrangement joins TRBV15 to TRBJ2-5; 8 bases are shared with TRBD2. CDR1 and CDR2 (germline): LNHNV, YYDKDF (reference sequence). The CDR3 is 14 amino acids. V was clipped by 3 bases and J by 4 bases; unmatched bases: 4. CDR3 bases: TGTGCCACCAGCAGTAATCTAGCGGGAGAGACCCAGTACTTC. Encoded protein: CATSSNLAGETQYF.

The chain is built from TRBV30 and TRBJ1-5; D uncertain. CDR3 length: 13 amino acids. The V gene lost 2 bases and the J gene lost 2 bases, with 7 bases spanning the gap. CDR1 and CDR2 from the germline V gene are GTSNPN and SVGIG (reference sequence). The CDR3, as DNA: TGTGCCTGGAGTACACCGGGCAATCAGCCCCAGCATTTT. It encodes CAWSTPGNQPQHF.

The J gene is TRBJ2-5, the V gene TRBV28; 10 bases are shared with TRBD1. Germline CDR1 is MDHEN and CDR2 is SYDVKM. Trimming cost V 6 bases and J 4 bases; bases outside gene matches: 11. The CDR3 has 16 residues. The CDR3 loop reads CASRGTGAQSRETQYF. CDR3 bases: TGTGCCAGCAGGGGGACAGGGGCCCAATCCAGAGAGACCCAGTACTTC.

V is TRBV15 and J is TRBJ2-4; D not resolved. Germline V gives CDR1 LNHNV, CDR2 YYDKDF (reference sequence). The V end was cut by 0 bases, the J end by 4 bases, with 4 bases between. The CDR3 covers 13 residues. CDR3 sequence reads: CATSREEKNIQYF. CDR3 DNA sequence: TGTGCCACCAGCAGAGAGGAGAAAAACATTCAGTACTTC.